These 4 T cell receptor beta chains originate from one sample sequenced in a study of Ad26.COV2.S vaccination and SARS-CoV-2 variants. Treatment defined: around 19 received Ad26.COV2.S at low or high dose, single or two shots; several received placebo; per-sample allocation not given. Material that was analyzed had been drawn on day 63 after the first vaccine or placebo injection. Measured with immunoSEQ multiplex PCR; TCRdb has only the in-frame clones, and not every one. The top ten hold 2.9% of the sample, which has around 270,000 clones, around 88% seen once. Sequences were derived from peripheral blood, sampled in a trial of Ad26.COV2.S vaccine versus placebo. Receptors originate from a person between 18 and 59 years old who received the Ad26.COV2.S COVID-19 vaccine or a placebo.

This rearrangement joins TRBV6-4 to TRBJ2-3, with D possibly TRBD1 on 6 matching bases. CDR3 length equals 14 residues. Per germline, CDR1 MRHNA and CDR2 SNTAGT. Trimming removed 3 bases from V and 1 base from J, with 8 bases in between. In DNA, the CDR3 is TGTGCCAGCAGTGAAAGGACAGGCACAGATACGCAGTATTTT. This encodes CASSERTGTDTQYF.

The J gene is TRBJ2-5, the V gene TRBV4-2; D perhaps matches TRBD1 (6 bases). The CDR3 runs to 17 residues. V was cut by 0 bases and J by 0 bases, with 14 bases left in between. Germline values: CDR1 LGHNA, CDR2 YNFKEQ. The CDR3: CASSQDKGYRDQETQYF. The CDR3 DNA is TGTGCCAGCAGCCAAGATAAGGGGTACAGGGACCAAGAGACCCAGTACTTC.

The chain couples TRBV4-3 to TRBJ1-4; D is unresolved. Germline lookup yields CDR1 LGHNA and CDR2 YSLEER. V gave up 0 bases and J gave up 4 bases, with 15 bases separating them. The length of the CDR3 is 17 residues. The CDR3 region is CASSQDIAASVNEKLFF. For the CDR3, the DNA is TGCGCCAGCAGCCAAGATATCGCGGCTAGTGTTAATGAAAAACTGTTTTTT.

The chain employs TRBV5-1 and TRBJ1-2, with a tentative D call TRBD1 (6 bases). The CDR3 runs to 14 residues. Germline-derived CDR1 and CDR2 are SGHRS and YFSETQ. Trimming removed 4 bases at V and 6 bases at J, with 16 bases between. This chain's CDR3 is CASSLRDTDHGYTF. The CDR3 coding sequence is TGCGCCAGCAGCCTGAGGGACACAGACCATGGCTACACCTTC. Based on the CDR3 plus reference TRBV5-1 and TRBJ1-2, the full variable domain is KAGVTQTPRYLIKTRGQQVTLSCSPISGHRSVSWYQQTPGQGLQFLFEYFSETQRNKGNFPGRFSGRQFSNSRSEMNVSTLELGDSALYLCASSLRDTDHGYTFGSGTRLTVV.